This T cell receptor (beta chain) emerged from a study of patients and donors after allogeneic stem cell transplantation. The ends were cut back, 4 bases at V and 1 base at J, with 15 bases in the middle. This CDR3 is built from 16 residues. Per germline, CDR1 SGHRS and CDR2 YFSETQ. TCRdb re-derived calls from the RT-PCR reads in MiXCR, one entry per CDR3 protein. The table has some 150,000 distinct CDR3 sequences, about a third seen once. The sequencing sample was made of blood, either unsorted or a sorted T cell fraction (not recorded which). This receptor was taken from a human donor who was either an allogeneic HSCT recipient or a stem cell or donor lymphocyte infusion donor (not recorded which). It is not recorded whose cells these are; they may come from a transplant donor. The rearrangement uses TRBV5-1 and TRBJ1-5, with D maybe TRBD1 (5 bases). CDR3: CASSPPGEESNQPQHF. The CDR3 nucleotides are TGCGCCAGCAGCCCCCCGGGGGAAGAAAGCAATCAGCCCCAGCATTTT.